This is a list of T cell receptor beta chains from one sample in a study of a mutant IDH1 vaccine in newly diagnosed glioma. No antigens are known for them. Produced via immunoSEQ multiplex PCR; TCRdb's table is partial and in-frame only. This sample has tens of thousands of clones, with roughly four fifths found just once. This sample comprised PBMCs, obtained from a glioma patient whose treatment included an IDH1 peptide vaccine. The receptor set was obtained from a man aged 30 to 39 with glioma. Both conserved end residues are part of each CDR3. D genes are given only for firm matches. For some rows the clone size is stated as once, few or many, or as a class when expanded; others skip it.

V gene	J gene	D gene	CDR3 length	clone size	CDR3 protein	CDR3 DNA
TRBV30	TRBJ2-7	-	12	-	CALRQTTYEQYF	TGTGCCTTAAGACAGACAACTTACGAGCAGTACTTC
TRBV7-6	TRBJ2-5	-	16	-	CASSFEGVGHQETQYF	TGTGCCAGCAGCTTTGAGGGTGTTGGACACCAAGAGACCCAGTACTTC
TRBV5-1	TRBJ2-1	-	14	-	CASSLVAGTNEQFF	TGCGCCAGCAGCTTGGTTGCAGGTACCAATGAGCAGTTCTTC
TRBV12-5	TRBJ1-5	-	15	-	CASGFLSVRDQPQHF	TGTGCTAGTGGTTTTCTTTCAGTGAGGGATCAGCCCCAGCATTTT
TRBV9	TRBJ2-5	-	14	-	CASSVQGIGETQYF	TGTGCCAGCAGCGTGCAGGGTATAGGAGAGACCCAGTACTTC
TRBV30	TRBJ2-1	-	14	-	CAWKDLSSYNEQFF	TGTGCCTGGAAGGACCTAAGCTCCTACAATGAGCAGTTCTTC
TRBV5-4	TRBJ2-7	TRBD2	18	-	CASSLVGLAGGPFHEQYF	TGTGCCAGCAGCTTGGTGGGACTAGCGGGGGGGCCTTTTCACGAGCAGTACTTC
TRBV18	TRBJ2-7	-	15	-	CASSPPGPRMDEQYF	TGTGCCAGCTCACCACCGGGACCGAGGATGGACGAGCAGTACTTC
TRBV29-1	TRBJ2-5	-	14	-	CSARDPPYQETQYF	TGCAGCGCTCGGGACCCGCCGTACCAAGAGACCCAGTACTTC
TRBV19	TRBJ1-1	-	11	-	CASAKGTEAFF	TGTGCCAGCGCAAAGGGCACTGAAGCTTTCTTT
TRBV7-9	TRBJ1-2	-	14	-	CASSLEGAAYGYTF	TGTGCCAGCAGCTTGGAAGGGGCTGCCTATGGCTACACCTTC
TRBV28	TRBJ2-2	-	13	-	CASSIVNTGELFF	TGTGCCAGCAGTATTGTGAACACCGGGGAGCTGTTTTTT
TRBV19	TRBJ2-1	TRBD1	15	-	CASSTRTGGAGEQFF	TGTGCCAGTAGTACGCGGACAGGGGGGGCTGGGGAGCAGTTCTTC
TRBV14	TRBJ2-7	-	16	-	CASSQDGGTPSGEQYF	TGTGCCAGCAGCCAAGATGGGGGCACGCCGAGCGGCGAGCAGTACTTC
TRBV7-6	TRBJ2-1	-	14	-	CASSEESSYNEQFF	TGTGCCAGCAGCGAGGAAAGCTCCTACAATGAGCAGTTCTTC
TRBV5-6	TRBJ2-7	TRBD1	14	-	CASSYPTGGYEQYF	TGTGCCAGCAGCTACCCGACAGGGGGCTACGAGCAGTACTTC
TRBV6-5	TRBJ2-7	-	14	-	CASGRSKSSYEQYF	TGTGCCAGCGGAAGGTCCAAGAGCTCCTACGAGCAGTACTTC
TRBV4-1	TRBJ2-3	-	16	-	CASSPGLTHGTDTQYF	TGCGCCAGCAGCCCGGGACTGACACATGGCACAGATACGCAGTATTTT
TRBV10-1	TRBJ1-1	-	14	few	CASSDAGKDTEAFF	TGCGCCAGCAGTGATGCGGGTAAAGATACTGAAGCTTTCTTT
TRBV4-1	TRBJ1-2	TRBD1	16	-	CASSQEEGGPYYGYTF	TGCGCCAGCAGCCAAGAGGAAGGGGGCCCCTACTATGGCTACACCTTC
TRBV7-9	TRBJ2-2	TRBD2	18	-	CASSPGTSGGTNTGELFF	TGTGCCAGCAGCCCGGGAACTAGCGGGGGGACGAACACCGGGGAGCTGTTTTTT
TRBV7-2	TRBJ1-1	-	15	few	CASSLERPLNTEAFF	TGTGCCAGCAGCTTAGAGCGGCCTTTGAACACTGAAGCTTTCTTT
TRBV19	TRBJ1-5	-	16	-	CASSIAGSLGGQPQHF	TGTGCCAGTAGTATAGCCGGAAGCCTGGGGGGGCAGCCCCAGCATTTT
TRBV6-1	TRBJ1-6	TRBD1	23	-	CASSESLGRGLAVGSSYNSPLHF	TGTGCCAGCAGTGAATCCCTAGGCAGGGGGCTGGCCGTAGGAAGCTCCTATAATTCACCCCTCCACTTT
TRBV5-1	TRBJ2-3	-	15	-	CASSLAEGSPDTQYF	TGCGCCAGCAGCTTGGCCGAGGGGTCCCCAGATACGCAGTATTTT
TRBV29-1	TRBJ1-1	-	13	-	CSARQGLNTEAFF	TGCAGCGCCCGCCAGGGGTTGAACACTGAAGCTTTCTTT
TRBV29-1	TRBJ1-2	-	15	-	CSVGRSAGSIYGYTF	TGCAGCGTGGGTCGCAGTGCAGGGTCTATCTATGGCTACACCTTC
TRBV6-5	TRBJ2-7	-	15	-	CASRPGTLLPYEQYF	TGTGCCAGCAGGCCCGGGACATTGCTCCCCTACGAGCAGTACTTC
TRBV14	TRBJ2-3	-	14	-	CASSQVGAGDTQYF	TGTGCCAGCAGCCAAGTAGGGGCGGGGGATACGCAGTATTTT
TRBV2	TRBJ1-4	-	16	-	CASSRRDPATNEKLFF	TGTGCCAGCAGCCGGCGGGACCCTGCAACTAATGAAAAACTGTTTTTT
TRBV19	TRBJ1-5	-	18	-	CASSSRVYLGYSNQPQHF	TGTGCCAGTAGTTCCAGGGTCTACCTCGGATATAGCAATCAGCCCCAGCATTTT
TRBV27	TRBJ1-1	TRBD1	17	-	CASSPFGQGTMNTEAFF	TGTGCCAGCAGTCCGTTCGGACAGGGGACTATGAACACTGAAGCTTTCTTT
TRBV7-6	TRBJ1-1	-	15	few	CASSQEVLAGTEAFF	TGTGCCAGCAGCCAAGAGGTTCTCGCGGGCACTGAAGCTTTCTTT
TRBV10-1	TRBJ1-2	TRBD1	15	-	CASSAWGQLGYGYTF	TGCGCCAGCAGTGCTTGGGGACAGCTCGGCTATGGCTACACCTTC
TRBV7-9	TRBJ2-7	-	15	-	CASSPSSAGYYEQYF	TGTGCCAGCAGCCCCTCATCCGCGGGCTACTACGAGCAGTACTTC
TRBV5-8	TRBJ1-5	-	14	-	CASSFGAWEQPQHF	TGTGCCAGCAGCTTCGGGGCTTGGGAACAGCCCCAGCATTTT
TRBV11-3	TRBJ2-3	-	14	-	CASSRGMGTDTQYF	TGTGCCAGCAGCCGAGGCATGGGCACAGATACGCAGTATTTT
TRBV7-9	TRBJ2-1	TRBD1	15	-	CASSWGQGGDNEQFF	TGTGCCAGCAGCTGGGGACAGGGTGGGGACAATGAGCAGTTCTTC
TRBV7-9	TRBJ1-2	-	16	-	CASSSPGLSRAGGYTF	TGTGCCAGCAGCTCCCCCGGACTCTCCCGGGCGGGTGGCTACACCTTC
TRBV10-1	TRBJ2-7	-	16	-	CASSESRDSAPYEQYF	TGCGCCAGCAGTGAGTCCCGGGACTCAGCCCCCTACGAGCAGTACTTC